The rows below give T cell receptor beta chains drawn from one sample of a study of T-cell reconstitution after alpha-beta-depleted transplantation in children. Each CDR3 protein gets one entry after TCRdb re-called the PCR reads with MiXCR. The sample lists fewer than 500,000 distinct CDR3 sequences; around 46% were seen once. Sequenced material: PBMCs, taken before TCRalphabeta/CD19-depleted stem cell transplant. Receptor source: a girl aged 2-10 years with aplastic anemia, due to receive a stem cell transplant. CDR3s include the opening cysteine and the closing phenylalanine or tryptophan. D genes are given only for firm matches. The size of a clone is reported for some rows only, either as once, few or many, or as a class for expanded clones.

V	size	J	D	CDR3	DNA
TRBV28	-	TRBJ1-2	-	CASSGKKSYTF	TGTGCCAGCAGTGGGAAAAAAAGCTACACCTTC
TRBV29-1	-	TRBJ2-5	-	CSVEDRWTETQYF	TGCAGCGTTGAAGATCGGTGGACGGAGACCCAGTACTTC
TRBV5-1	many	TRBJ2-5	TRBD2	CASSDSSGSYRETQYF	TGCGCCAGCAGCGACTCTAGCGGGAGTTATCGAGAGACCCAGTACTTC
TRBV20-1	-	TRBJ2-7	-	CSAIEGGRTYEQYF	TGCAGTGCTATAGAAGGGGGGCGCACCTACGAGCAGTACTTC
TRBV6-1	-	TRBJ2-1	TRBD1	CASSERQGWNEQFF	TGTGCCAGCAGTGAGAGACAGGGCTGGAATGAGCAGTTCTTC
TRBV5-1	-	TRBJ2-7	TRBD2	CASSSGVYYEQYF	TGCGCCAGCAGCAGCGGGGTTTACTACGAGCAGTACTTC
TRBV11-2	few	TRBJ2-1	-	CASSLEGRAGDNEQFF	TGTGCCAGCAGCTTAGAAGGAAGGGCTGGGGACAATGAGCAGTTCTTC
TRBV20-1	few	TRBJ2-3	-	CSAEQGADTQYF	TGCAGTGCGGAACAGGGCGCAGATACGCAGTATTTT
TRBV10-3	-	TRBJ2-3	-	CAISGIQGDTQYF	TGTGCCATCAGTGGGATACAGGGAGATACGCAGTATTTT
TRBV6-5	-	TRBJ2-5	TRBD1	CASSFGTGSETQYF	TGTGCCAGCAGTTTCGGGACAGGGAGCGAGACCCAGTACTTC
TRBV7-2	few	TRBJ1-1	-	CASSAHTEAFF	TGTGCCAGCAGCGCTCACACTGAAGCTTTCTTT
TRBV12-3/TRBV12-4	many	TRBJ2-1	-	CASSFILASGVVRSYNEQFF	TGTGCCAGCAGTTTTATACTAGCTTCGGGGGTTGTTCGCTCCTACAATGAGCAGTTCTTC
TRBV5-1	-	TRBJ2-5	TRBD2	CASSLDSGAVQETQYF	TGCGCCAGCAGCTTGGATAGCGGGGCGGTCCAAGAGACCCAGTACTTC
TRBV20-1	many	TRBJ2-7	TRBD2	CSASRGGRIGEQYF	TGCAGTGCTAGCCGTGGCGGGAGAATCGGCGAGCAGTACTTC
TRBV6-5	many	TRBJ1-5	-	CASSYSTGNQPQHF	TGTGCCAGCAGTTACTCGACAGGCAATCAGCCCCAGCATTTT
TRBV10-3	many	TRBJ1-2	-	CAIRSAGELGYTF	TGTGCCATCAGGAGCGCAGGGGAGTTAGGCTACACCTTC
TRBV6-6	few	TRBJ1-1	-	CASSPQLTAFF	TGTGCCAGCAGCCCCCAACTTACAGCTTTCTTT
TRBV7-9	few	TRBJ2-7	-	CASSQEGISYEQYF	TGTGCCAGCAGCCAAGAGGGAATCTCCTACGAGCAGTACTTC
TRBV6-1	-	TRBJ2-3	TRBD2	CASSGLAARDF	TGTGCCAGCAGTGGACTAGCGGCAAGGGATTTT
TRBV20-1	-	TRBJ2-1	-	CSARETEGSSYNEQFF	TGCAGTGCTAGAGAGACCGAGGGGAGCTCCTACAATGAGCAGTTCTTC
TRBV21-1	-	TRBJ2-7	-	CACLVGQKDSYEQYF	TGTGCCTGCCTAGTCGGTCAGAAAGACTCCTACGAGCAGTACTTC
TRBV20-1	few	TRBJ2-1	-	CSATDGTDEQFF	TGCAGTGCCACAGACGGGACCGATGAGCAGTTCTTC
TRBV7-2	-	TRBJ2-7	TRBD1	CASSGQGASYEQYF	TGTGCCAGCAGCGGACAGGGGGCAAGCTACGAGCAGTACTTC
TRBV5-1	many	TRBJ2-2	-	CASSSAGQITGELFF	TGCGCCAGCAGCTCTGCGGGACAGATAACCGGGGAGCTGTTTTTT
TRBV5-4	few	TRBJ2-3	TRBD2	CASSLSAGGADTQYF	TGTGCCAGCAGCTTGAGTGCGGGAGGTGCAGATACGCAGTATTTT
TRBV15	many	TRBJ2-7	-	CATSRGVRDEQYF	TGTGCCACCAGCAGAGGCGTAAGGGATGAGCAGTACTTC
TRBV20-1	-	TRBJ2-1	TRBD2	CSAHLAASYNEQFF	TGCAGTGCCCATCTAGCGGCCTCCTACAATGAGCAGTTCTTC
TRBV20-1	-	TRBJ2-2	-	CSAMRLTGELFF	TGCAGTGCCATGCGACTCACCGGGGAGCTGTTTTTT
TRBV29-1	-	TRBJ2-3	TRBD2	CSVGTSGRFTDTQYF	TGCAGCGTTGGGACTAGCGGGAGGTTCACAGATACGCAGTATTTT
TRBV5-6	-	TRBJ1-2	-	CASSQTDYGYTF	TGTGCCAGCAGTCAAACAGATTATGGCTACACCTTC
TRBV15	-	TRBJ2-4	TRBD2	CATSRDRGAPGLLF	TGTGCCACCAGCAGAGATCGAGGAGCCCCGGGACTACTCTTC
TRBV7-2	-	TRBJ2-5	TRBD2	CASSSVAGRRETQYF	TGTGCCAGCAGCTCCGTAGCGGGGCGGAGGGAGACCCAGTACTTC
TRBV6-5	-	TRBJ1-1	TRBD1	CASSYSTGTGVEAFF	TGTGCCAGCAGTTACTCGACCGGGACAGGGGTGGAGGCTTTCTTT
TRBV20-1	few	TRBJ2-3	-	CSARDPRGAQGGTDTQYF	TGCAGTGCTAGAGATCCTCGGGGCGCACAGGGTGGCACAGATACGCAGTATTTT
TRBV20-1	-	TRBJ2-5	TRBD2	CSATPPGLAVLESQYF	TGCAGTGCGACCCCCCCGGGACTAGCGGTGCTCGAGTCCCAGTACTTC
TRBV20-1	few	TRBJ2-3	TRBD1	CSATGTGDTQYF	TGCAGTGCCACCGGGACAGGAGATACGCAGTATTTT
TRBV4-1	-	TRBJ2-3	TRBD2	CASSQRSGGAADTQYF	TGCGCCAGCAGCCAACGTAGCGGGGGGGCTGCAGATACGCAGTATTTT
TRBV6-5	-	TRBJ2-7	-	CASSYSDSLEYF	TGTGCCAGCAGTTACTCAGACAGCTTAGAGTACTTC
TRBV25-1	many	TRBJ1-6	TRBD1	CASSAPTGANSPLHF	TGTGCCAGCAGTGCCCCGACAGGGGCGAATTCACCCCTCCACTTT
TRBV11-2	once	TRBJ2-1	TRBD2	CASSLIRLAGGSSYNEQFF	TGTGCCAGCAGCTTAATCCGACTAGCGGGAGGAAGCTCCTACAATGAGCAGTTCTTC
TRBV6-1	-	TRBJ2-5	TRBD2	CASSRLAGGPFRETQYF	TGTGCCAGCAGTCGACTAGCGGGAGGGCCCTTTCGGGAGACCCAGTACTTC
TRBV4-3	-	TRBJ2-7	TRBD1	CAISPHPGQGTEQYF	TGCGCCATCAGCCCCCACCCGGGACAGGGGACCGAGCAGTACTTC
TRBV28	-	TRBJ1-2	TRBD1	CASSHRGGDYGYTF	TGTGCCAGCAGTCACAGGGGAGGGGACTATGGCTACACCTTC
TRBV10-3	-	TRBJ2-5	TRBD2	CAISESTSGRETQYF	TGTGCCATCAGTGAGTCGACTAGCGGGAGGGAGACCCAGTACTTC
TRBV15	-	TRBJ1-5	TRBD1	CATSRASSSGGWNQPQHF	TGTGCCACCAGCAGAGCCTCGAGCTCAGGGGGCTGGAATCAGCCCCAGCATTTT
TRBV20-1	few	TRBJ2-3	TRBD2	CSARTSGAADTQYF	TGCAGTGCTAGAACCAGCGGGGCGGCAGATACGCAGTATTTT
TRBV27	few	TRBJ2-1	-	CASRSASSIANEQFF	TGTGCCAGCCGCTCGGCCTCCTCGATCGCGAATGAGCAGTTCTTC
TRBV3-1	few	TRBJ2-1	-	CASSQGTRSYNEQFF	TGTGCCAGCAGCCAGGGGACACGCTCCTACAATGAGCAGTTCTTC
TRBV13	-	TRBJ2-3	-	CASSNLADTDTQYF	TGTGCCAGCAGCAATCTAGCAGACACAGATACGCAGTATTTT
TRBV4-1	-	TRBJ2-1	TRBD2	CASSQEGFSGAANEQFF	TGCGCCAGCAGCCAAGAGGGGTTCAGCGGGGCCGCAAATGAGCAGTTCTTC
TRBV20-1	-	TRBJ2-7	TRBD2	CSARPSGTTYEQYF	TGCAGTGCTAGGCCAAGCGGGACGACCTACGAGCAGTACTTC
TRBV20-1	-	TRBJ2-1	-	CSASRGLIYNEQFF	TGCAGTGCTAGTCGGGGACTTATTTACAATGAGCAGTTCTTC
TRBV27	-	TRBJ2-1	TRBD2	CASSPGLALQFF	TGTGCCAGCAGTCCAGGACTAGCGCTCCAGTTCTTC